This T cell receptor beta chain was documented in a study of CD8 T cells in ankylosing spondylitis. This CDR3 is built from 19 residues. This clonotype was detected only a few times. What it recognizes is unknown. The study's findings and limits: Within peripheral blood, clones linked to disease were CD8+ and relatively rare.

Using its own MiXCR run on the 5' RACE reads, TCRdb lists one record per CDR3 protein. The table shows roughly 150,000 distinct CDR3 sequences, with 30% to 40% occurring only once. This receptor was identified in a male donor with ankylosing spondylitis. Input material: synovial fluid, either unsorted or a sorted T cell fraction (not recorded which). The chain links TRBV21-1 to TRBJ2-7; the DNA was not used to check the table's D call, TRBD2. TRBV21-1 is a pseudogene. The CDR3 protein is CASSKAAIQGLAVPNEQYF. The CDR3 DNA reads TGTGCCAGCAGCAAAGCCGCCATACAAGGACTAGCGGTACCCAACGAGCAGTACTTC.